The entry below describes one TCR beta chain. The V gene end was trimmed by 6 bases and the J gene end by 2 bases; junction bases not matched to a gene: 2. The CDR3 has 13 amino acids. Germline values: CDR1 MNHEY, CDR2 SVGAGI. As handled by the study authors: Cell counts per sample came from amplifying reference gene primers. Assay: immunoSEQ multiplex PCR; the TCRdb copy retains only in-frame clones and omits some. D and trimming come from the DNA, and the V and J calls and clone size come from that table. The sample holds 45,000 or so clones, about 90% seen once. This record comes from a study of blood T cell repertoires in COVID-19. Turning to the study itself: Sites in the United States, Italy and Spain provided acute and convalescent COVID-19 samples. Nucleic acid was either cDNA or gDNA, and it came from T cells, B-cell-depleted T cells, or PBMCs.

The genes are TRBV6-5 and TRBJ2-5; 8 bases map to TRBD1. Sequencing was done on a sample of peripheral blood. The sequence was obtained from a woman of 80 years or more with active COVID-19. The CDR3 here is CASRRQGQETQYF. CDR3 sequence (DNA): TGTGCCAGCAGGCGACAGGGGCAAGAGACCCAGTACTTC.